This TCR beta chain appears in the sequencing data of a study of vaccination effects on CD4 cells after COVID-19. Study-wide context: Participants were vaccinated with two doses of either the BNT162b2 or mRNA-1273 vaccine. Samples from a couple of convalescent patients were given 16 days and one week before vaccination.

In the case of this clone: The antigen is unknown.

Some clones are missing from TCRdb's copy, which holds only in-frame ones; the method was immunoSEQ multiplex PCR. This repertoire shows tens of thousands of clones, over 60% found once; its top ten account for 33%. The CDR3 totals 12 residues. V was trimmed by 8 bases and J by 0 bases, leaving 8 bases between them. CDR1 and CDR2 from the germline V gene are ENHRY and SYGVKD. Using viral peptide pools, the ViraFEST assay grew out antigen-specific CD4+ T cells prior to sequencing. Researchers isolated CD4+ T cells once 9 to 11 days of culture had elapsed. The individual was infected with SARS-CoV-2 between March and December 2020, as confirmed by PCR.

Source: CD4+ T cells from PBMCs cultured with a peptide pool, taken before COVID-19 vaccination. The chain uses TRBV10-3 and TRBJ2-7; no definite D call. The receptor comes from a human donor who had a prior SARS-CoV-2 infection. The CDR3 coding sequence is TGTGCCATCGGCCCAGGCTCCTACGAGCAGTACTTC. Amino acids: CAIGPGSYEQYF.